Listed here are 12 T cell receptor beta chains from one sample, sequenced in a study of CD8+CD57+ T cells in acquired aplastic anemia (dated by TCRdb to 2016 to 2019). For sequencing, an Illumina HiSeq 2000 was employed. Genomic DNA served as template for TCR beta VDJ combination and CDR3 sequence profiling. TCRdb reprocessing: public reads trimmed at Q25 with fastp, clones called with MiXCR, in-frame beta chains kept. Rows are combined by CDR3 protein, so each entry shows the most common genes and DNA. The sample includes roughly 120,000 distinct CDR3 sequences, with 58% observed a single time. The ten largest clones take up around 29% of the sample. Flow cytometry had shown CD8+CD57+ cell expansion in the patients selected for sequencing. The sequencing input was sorted CD4+, CD8+, or CD8+CD57+ T cells (not recorded which) from PBMCs. The receptors here all came from a human donor with aplastic anemia.

The sample holds many counts of this clonotype. The genes are TRBV11-2 and TRBJ2-7, with D maybe TRBD2 (5 bases). The CDR3 is made up of 11 amino acids. Trimming stripped 5 bases from V and 12 bases from J, with 14 bases between. Germline loops: CDR1 SGHAT, CDR2 FQNNGV. CDR3 sequence: CASSPGLGLYF. CDR3 nucleotides: TGTGCCAGCAGCCCTGGACTTGGTCTGTACTTC.

This clonotype was detected many times. J is TRBJ2-5 and V is TRBV29-1; D not resolved. Germline CDR1 SQVTM, CDR2 ANQGSEA. V was clipped by 7 bases and J by 1 base, with 4 bases between them. The CDR3 loop spans 10 amino acids. The CDR3 nucleotides read TGCAGCGGGAGCCAAGAGACCCAGTACTTC. Translating it yields CSGSQETQYF.

The chain uses TRBV7-3 and TRBJ2-5; 10 bases align to TRBD1. Germline assignment: CDR1 SGHTA and CDR2 FQGTGA. The CDR3 has 16 residues. The ends lost 5 bases at V and 1 base at J; junction bases unmatched: 7. The CDR3 coding sequence is TGTGCCAGCAGCGCATTCGGGGACAGGGGCCAAGAGACCCAGTACTTC. The encoded protein is CASSAFGDRGQETQYF.

This clonotype was seen repeatedly, ten times or more. The chain has TRBV5-1 and TRBJ2-5; 7 nucleotides align to TRBD1. The CDR3 has 14 residues. CDR1 and CDR2 (germline): SGHRS, YFSETQ. V lost 4 bases, J lost 3 bases, and 6 bases stayed unmatched. The DNA of the CDR3 is TGCGCCAGCAGCCAACAGGGGCAGGAAGAGACCCAGTACTTC. Translated: CASSQQGQEETQYF.

This chain joins TRBV14 and TRBJ2-1; 12 bases are a match to TRBD2. Per the germline V gene, CDR1 is SGHDN and CDR2 is FVKESK. This CDR3 has 16 amino acids. The trim removed 7 bases at V and 4 bases at J, leaving 8 bases unmatched. CDR3 sequence: CASTKSGTSGYNEQFF. The CDR3, as DNA: TGTGCCAGCACCAAATCCGGGACTAGCGGGTACAATGAGCAGTTCTTC. The variable domain in full, with the rest retrieved from reference TRBV14 and TRBJ2-1, is EAGVTQFPSHSVIEKGQTVTLRCDPISGHDNLYWYRRVMGKEIKFLLHFVKESKQDESGMPNNRFLAERTGGTYSTLKVQPAELEDSGVYFCASTKSGTSGYNEQFFGPGTRLTVL.

The V and J genes are TRBV20-1 and TRBJ2-7, with TRBD2 as a possible D gene (6 bases). Germline assignment: CDR1 DFQATT and CDR2 SNEGSKA (reference sequence). The V and J ends lost 3 bases and 0 bases respectively, with 18 bases between them. This CDR3 spans 16 amino acids. The CDR3 region has the DNA TGCAGTGCTAGTGGCACTAGCCGGCTAAGCTCCTACGAGCAGTACTTC. It codes for CSASGTSRLSSYEQYF.

This rearrangement joins TRBV15 to TRBJ2-7; D may be TRBD1 or TRBD2 (6 bases each). CDR3 length: 15 amino acids. Germline-derived CDR1 and CDR2 are LNHNV and YYDKDF (reference sequence). V shed 4 bases and J shed 1 base, with 14 bases lying between them. Here the CDR3 reads CATSIEGGLSYEQYF. The CDR3, as DNA: TGTGCCACCAGCATCGAGGGGGGACTTTCCTACGAGCAGTACTTC.

This clonotype was counted at least ten times. The genes are TRBV24-1 and TRBJ1-2, with D hard to call. The CDR3 covers 15 residues. The V and J ends lost 5 bases and 1 base respectively, with 13 bases between them. Germline V CDR1 and CDR2: KGHDR, SFDVKD. The CDR3 spells CATSGEVKGNYGYTF. The CDR3 DNA follows: TGTGCCACCAGTGGTGAGGTGAAGGGTAACTATGGCTACACCTTC.

The chain employs TRBV6-1 and TRBJ2-7; D possibly corresponds to TRBD1 (5 bases). Germline V lookup: CDR1 MNHNS, CDR2 SASEGT. The V end was cut by 11 bases, the J end by 6 bases, with 17 bases between. CDR3 size: 12 residues. DNA for the CDR3: TGTGCCGGGGCGAGGTCCGGCAGCGAGCAGTACTTC. It translates to CAGARSGSEQYF.

This clonotype was recorded a few times. This chain connects TRBV27 to TRBJ2-7; a possible D gene is TRBD1 (5 bases). V gave up 5 bases and J gave up 3 bases, with 14 bases separating them. CDR3 length: 14 residues. Germline loops: CDR1 MNHEY, CDR2 SMNVEV (reference sequence). CDR3 nucleotides: TGTGCCAGCAGTAGGGGTCTAAGAAACTACGAGCAGTACTTC. Its protein product is CASSRGLRNYEQYF.

The chain carries TRBV19 and TRBJ1-2, with TRBD1 matching 9 bases. Germline V gives CDR1 LNHDA, CDR2 SQIVND (reference sequence). The CDR3 loop spans 15 amino acids. Germline trimming cut 6 bases from V and 7 bases from J; bases unmatched to any gene: 12. CDR3 coding DNA: TGTGCCAGTAGCCTACGGGGACAGGGTTTAAGTGGCTACACCTTC. Its protein product is CASSLRGQGLSGYTF.

This clonotype was counted once. V and J are TRBV9 and TRBJ2-3; D is uncertain. This CDR3 region has 12 residues. Germline CDR1 is SGDLS and CDR2 is YYNGEE. The germline V and J ends were trimmed by 0 bases and 7 bases, with 6 bases remaining between them. CDR3 residues: CASSVGGNTQYF. CDR3 nucleotide sequence: TGTGCCAGCAGCGTAGGGGGTAATACGCAGTATTTT.